One T cell receptor beta chain is described in this entry. This clone has a handful of counts. No antigen is known for it. No much larger clone exists at a distance of one base, and base qualities are not known. This specimen includes other DNA sequences encoding the same CDR3. These data originate in a study of shared clonotypes between healthy human individuals (dated by TCRdb to 2019 to 2021). Regarding the study in general: The cohort comprised a couple of women and a few men aged 18 to 49 years. Per donor, three plates each were used for CD4 naive and CD4 memory, two for CD8 naive, and one for CD8 memory. The study deeply sequenced blood TCR repertoires of five healthy adults to estimate repertoire size and the extent of clonotype sharing between individuals. To increase sequencing depth and limit assay-specific biases, TCR repertoire library preparation and sequencing were carried out by different laboratories using diverse techniques. Between about 0.9 and 9 billion PBMCs per donor were obtained by leukapheresis. What the work shows at the level of the full study, not this receptor alone: Because the study included a small number of donors, the genetic and exposure-history diversity represented was limited. Clonotypes shared by all four sorted-subset donors showed higher generation probabilities than non-shared clonotypes. Naive subsets generally had larger estimated clonotype richness than memory subsets. Sharing across a few donors was observed for around 4.8% of naive CD4, less than 4% of naive CD8, roughly 2.4% of memory CD4, and about 0.38% of memory CD8 clonotypes. Sampling was restricted to blood, and TCR repertoires in tissues likely differ from the TCR repertoires found in blood. Based on pairwise subsampling, the degree of clonotype sharing among donors was expected to be affected by sequencing depth. Rarefaction of sorted-subset datasets indicated incomplete sequencing despite the large sequencing depth.

Using the deep immunoSEQ assay, TCR CDR3 regions were amplified from genomic DNA by multiplex PCR. Genomic DNA extracted from each cell subset was distributed evenly over all wells of several immunoSEQ 96-well plates, and each plate served as one replicate. For sorted subsets, 200 to 250 ng of genomic DNA, equivalent to around 30,000 T cell genomes, went into each replicate PCR. Purified libraries were measured with a Qubit 3.0 fluorometer, size-checked on a Bioanalyzer 2100, and measured again with the KAPA Library Quantification kit. Every immunoSEQ 96-well plate was sequenced on a separate single-read 150-cycle Illumina NextSeq 550 flow cell. From the authors' description of their analysis: Because the immunoSEQ output included only junctional sequences and no quality scores, the filtering could not be the same as the filtering used for full-length reads. To assign V/J genes and CDR3, sequences were annotated using PyIR, a Python wrapper for IgBLAST v1.9, with IMGT germline references. Reads were filtered out if the reads had weak V/J assignments (E-value above 1e-6), no CDR3, stop codons, out-of-frame junctions, or ambiguous translated residues. V3J clonotypes were defined as sequences sharing the same inferred V gene, J gene, and CDR3 amino acid sequence. To compute the percentage overlap between repertoires, the number of shared unique clonotypes was divided by the size of the smaller repertoire. RTK rarefaction, the Chao1 estimator, and Recon v2.1 estimates of unobserved clonotypes were used to assess repertoire richness. For all TCRbeta clonotypes obtained by the gDNA method from four donors, generation probabilities were computed with OLGA. TCRdb mirrors the immuneACCESS table, restricted to in-frame sequences. Some clones are absent from its copies; in checked studies, under half trace to an unresolved V gene, and the reason for the others is unknown. That table is the source of V, J and clone size, and D and trimming were worked out from the DNA. In this sample the table shows some 1,100,000 clones, about 80% of which occur a single time. Of the sample, 0.52% is held by the ten largest clones.

The donors were healthy, HIV-negative adults with no recently reported acute infections or vaccinations. Every donor was a Caucasian adult residing in Nashville, Tennessee, USA. CD4+ T cells were enriched by magnetic negative selection, after which naive cells were positively selected on CD45RA and the negative fraction was taken as the memory subset. After blood collection by leukapheresis, PBMCs were isolated using Ficoll-Histopaque density gradient centrifugation and then cryopreserved in the vapor phase of liquid nitrogen. Analytical flow cytometry was used to check the purity and quantity of each magnetically sorted T cell population. Genomic DNA was isolated from every sorted fraction and measured by UV absorbance on a Nanodrop 2000c. This TCR derives from a young man in good health. Some clones in this sample may be carry-over from other donors' samples. Material: memory CD4+ T cells from PBMCs. The sample's cell subset or site label, in plain terms: CD45RA-negative fraction.

The CDR3 protein is CASSLTMGETQYF. The DNA is as follows: TGTGCCAGCAGCTTAACTATGGGAGAGACCCAGTACTTC. The V and J genes are TRBV7-3 and TRBJ2-5; the D gene cannot be resolved reliably. The CDR3 runs 13 amino acids, cysteine and phenylalanine included. This entry keeps only the CDR3 DNA: 39 bases, framed from base 1. CDR1 and CDR2 were assigned from the germline V gene as SGHTA and FQGTGA. V was cut back by 0 bases and J by 4 bases, leaving a gap of 6 bases between them.